The 21 T cell receptor beta chains reported below all come from one sample, sequenced in a study of blood T cell repertoires in COVID-19. Measured with immunoSEQ multiplex PCR; TCRdb has only the in-frame clones, and not every one. The sample has around 150,000 clones, 70% to 90% seen once. Sequencing used peripheral blood. Every receptor here comes from a young man with acute or convalescent COVID-19.

The chain combines TRBV9 with TRBJ1-2; D is ambiguous. This CDR3 is 14 amino acids long. CDR1 is SGDLS, CDR2 YYNGEE, per germline. V lost 0 bases, J lost 4 bases, and 10 bases lay in between. The CDR3 DNA is TGTGCCAGCAGCGTAGGATCGCCAGGCTATGGCTACACCTTC. Protein sequence: CASSVGSPGYGYTF.

This chain uses TRBV2 with TRBJ1-2, with a weak D call TRBD1 (6 bases). The CDR3 has 14 residues. V lost 7 bases to trimming and J lost 4 bases, with 16 bases between them. Germline-derived CDR1 and CDR2 are SNHLY and FYNNEI. CDR3 in DNA: TGTGCCAGCACCACACAGGGTATAGCCTATGGCTACACCTTC. It is translated as CASTTQGIAYGYTF.

V usage is TRBV6-5 and J usage is TRBJ1-5; 9 bases align to TRBD1. The length of the CDR3 is 15 residues. Germline V gene sequence: CDR1 MNHEY, CDR2 SVGAGI. Losses at the gene ends were 7 bases for V and 4 bases for J; bases not matched to a gene: 8. CDR3 sequence: CASNPATGGNQPQHF. In DNA form, the CDR3 reads TGTGCCAGCAACCCCGCGACAGGGGGTAATCAGCCCCAGCATTTT.

The chain couples TRBV12-5 to TRBJ1-3; D unclear. The ends were cut back, 3 bases at V and 4 bases at J, with 10 bases in the middle. The CDR3 loop spans 14 amino acids. Germline V gene lookup returns CDR1 LGHNT and CDR2 FRNRAP. The CDR3 DNA reads TGTGCTAGTGGTTTATCCGGGGTGGGAAACACCATATATTTT. It codes for CASGLSGVGNTIYF.

The chain carries TRBV18 and TRBJ1-2; 7 nucleotides agree with TRBD1. This CDR3 has 15 amino acids. Germline CDR1 KGHSH, CDR2 LQKENI. V lost 5 bases, J lost 5 bases, and 11 bases stayed unmatched. The CDR3 loop reads CASSAAPGQRYGYTF. The CDR3 region has the DNA TGTGCCAGCTCAGCTGCACCGGGACAGCGATATGGCTACACCTTC.

The rearrangement joins TRBV6-5 to TRBJ1-6; TRBD1 matches at 9 bases. J gave up 7 bases and V 7 bases, and 8 bases lay outside the gene matches. This CDR3 region has 15 residues. Germline CDR1 is MNHEY and CDR2 is SVGAGI. The chain's CDR3 is CASKIDRGWNSPLHF. The CDR3 DNA is TGTGCCAGCAAAATTGACAGGGGGTGGAATTCACCCCTCCACTTT.

The chain joins TRBV7-9 to TRBJ1-1; D call uncertain. Germline loops: CDR1 SEHNR, CDR2 FQNEAQ (reference sequence). V was trimmed by 5 bases and J by 3 bases, leaving 13 bases between them. The CDR3 loop spans 14 amino acids. The CDR3 nucleotides read TGTGCCAGCAGCCCCCCTCCGGTGGACACTGAAGCTTTCTTT. Its translation is CASSPPPVDTEAFF. Together with reference TRBV7-9 and TRBJ1-1, the CDR3 gives the full variable domain: DTGVSQNPRHKITKRGQNVTFRCDPISEHNRLYWYRQTLGQGPEFLTYFQNEAQLEKSRLLSDRFSAERPKGSFSTLEIQRTEQGDSAMYLCASSPPPVDTEAFFGQGTRLTVV.

The CDR3 sequence is CAWGRTTGPGQPQHF. The CDR3 region has the DNA TGTGCCTGGGGGCGAACGACAGGGCCAGGGCAGCCCCAGCATTTT. The genes are TRBV30 and TRBJ1-5; 7 bases match TRBD1. The CDR3 extends over 15 amino acids. Germline assignment: CDR1 GTSNPN and CDR2 SVGIG (reference sequence). J was trimmed by 7 bases and V by 5 bases; bases with no gene match: 14.

The CDR3 reads CAGQTGGSYNEQFF. The CDR3 region has the DNA TGTGCCGGACAAACAGGGGGGTCCTACAATGAGCAGTTCTTC. This chain connects TRBV7-9 to TRBJ2-1; the match to TRBD1 covers 8 bases. J was trimmed by 1 base and V by 11 bases; bases with no gene match: 7. Germline V gene sequence: CDR1 SEHNR, CDR2 FQNEAQ (reference sequence). This CDR3 is 14 amino acids long.

This rearrangement joins TRBV25-1 to TRBJ1-6; the match to TRBD1 covers 11 bases. V lost 10 bases and J lost 7; bases outside the gene matches: 6. The CDR3 consists of 14 residues. Germline V gives CDR1 MGHDK, CDR2 SYGVNS. The CDR3 here is CATSDRGQNSPLHF. CDR3 bases: TGTGCCACCTCGGACAGGGGGCAGAATTCACCCCTCCACTTT. The variable domain in full, with the rest retrieved from reference TRBV25-1 and TRBJ1-6, is EADIYQTPRYLVIGTGKKITLECSQTMGHDKMYWYQQDPGMELHLIHYSYGVNSTEKGDLSSESTVSRIRTEHFPLTLESARPSHTSQYLCATSDRGQNSPLHFGNGTRLTVT.

This chain links TRBV12-3 or TRBV12-4 with TRBJ2-1; 7 positions agree with TRBD1. V lost 6 bases and J lost 8; bases outside the gene matches: 7. The CDR3 has 13 residues. In DNA form, the CDR3 reads TGTGCCAGCAGCAGACAGGGTTGGGATGAGCAGTTCTTC. Its translation is CASSRQGWDEQFF.

The chain uses TRBV6-2 or TRBV6-3 and TRBJ1-5; the match to TRBD1 covers 7 bases. Germline V gene lookup returns CDR1 MNHEY and CDR2 SVGEGT. The CDR3 length is 14 residues. Germline trimming cut 1 base from V and 5 bases from J; bases unmatched to any gene: 2. CDR3 nucleotides: TGTGCCAGCAGTTACTTAGGGGGCGATCAGCCCCAGCATTTT. Amino acid sequence: CASSYLGGDQPQHF.

This chain joins TRBV28 and TRBJ1-5, with unresolved D. Germline V lookup: CDR1 MDHEN, CDR2 SYDVKM. The CDR3 contains 12 residues. V lost 3 bases and J 6 bases, leaving 6 bases between the germline ends. The CDR3: CASSLVSQPQHF. CDR3 nucleotide sequence: TGTGCCAGCAGTTTGGTGAGTCAGCCCCAGCATTTT.

The rearrangement joins TRBV11-1 to TRBJ1-1, with D possibly TRBD1 on 6 matching bases. The CDR3 totals 13 residues. Germline loops: CDR1 SGHAT, CDR2 FQDESV (reference sequence). V lost 3 bases to trimming and J lost 10 bases, with 15 bases between them. The CDR3 is CASSFSYREGAFF. The CDR3 DNA follows: TGTGCCAGCAGCTTCAGTTACAGGGAAGGAGCTTTCTTT.

The chain uses TRBV5-1 and TRBJ2-7, with 14 bases that match TRBD2. The germline V gene encodes CDR1 SGHRS and CDR2 YFSETQ. The CDR3 extends over 15 amino acids. The J segment lost 0 bases and the V segment lost 7 bases, leaving 3 bases of the junction unmatched. The CDR3 sequence is CASRTSGGLSYEQYF. The CDR3 DNA reads as TGCGCCAGCCGGACTAGCGGGGGGCTCTCCTACGAGCAGTACTTC.

The chain recombines TRBV5-1 with TRBJ2-3; 7 positions agree with TRBD2. V was clipped by 0 bases and J by 2 bases; unmatched bases: 6. Germline CDR1 is SGHRS and CDR2 is YFSETQ. The CDR3 covers 16 residues. CDR3 sequence reads: CASSLASGGLTDTQYF. In DNA, the CDR3 is TGCGCCAGCAGCTTGGCTAGCGGCGGTCTCACAGATACGCAGTATTTT.

The chain combines TRBV7-9 with TRBJ2-1; 8 nucleotides line up with TRBD1. The trim removed 5 bases at V and 6 bases at J, leaving 9 bases unmatched. Per germline, CDR1 SEHNR and CDR2 FQNEAQ (reference sequence). This CDR3 is 15 amino acids long. The chain's CDR3 is CASSEGQAASNEQFF. CDR3 in DNA: TGTGCCAGCAGCGAGGGACAGGCCGCCTCCAATGAGCAGTTCTTC.

The chain uses TRBV5-1 and TRBJ1-2; 11 bases fit TRBD1. The CDR3 is 15 amino acids. The V gene end was trimmed by 4 bases and the J gene end by 8 bases; junction bases not matched to a gene: 10. Germline assignment: CDR1 SGHRS and CDR2 YFSETQ. The CDR3 DNA follows: TGCGCCAGCAGCCCCGTCCCGGGACAGGGGGTCGGCTACACCTTC. Its translation is CASSPVPGQGVGYTF.

This rearrangement joins TRBV13 to TRBJ1-2, with 7 bases matching TRBD1. V was clipped by 1 base and J by 4 bases; unmatched bases: 9. Germline V lookup: CDR1 PRHDT, CDR2 FYEKMQ (reference sequence). The CDR3 covers 16 residues. Here the CDR3 reads CASSLERGRGPYGYTF. Here the CDR3 DNA reads TGTGCCAGCAGCTTAGAAAGGGGTAGGGGGCCCTATGGCTACACCTTC.

V gene TRBV18 combines with J gene TRBJ1-4, with 8 bases identical to TRBD1. The CDR3 runs 15 residues. With V trimmed by 0 bases and J by 8 bases, 5 bases remained unmatched. In germline, CDR1 is KGHSH, CDR2 LQKENI. The CDR3 DNA reads TGTGCCAGCTCACCACCGACAGGGGCGGGCGAAAAACTGTTTTTT. It translates to CASSPPTGAGEKLFF. The full variable domain, with the rest looked up from reference TRBV18 and TRBJ1-4, is NAGVMQNPRHLVRRRGQEARLRCSPMKGHSHVYWYRQLPEEGLKFMVYLQKENIIDESGMPKERFSAEFPKEGPSILRIQQVVRGDSAAYFCASSPPTGAGEKLFFGSGTQLSVL.

The J gene is TRBJ2-6, the V gene TRBV7-3; 7 positions agree with TRBD1. After removal of 5 bases from V and 1 base from J, the junction contained 2 bases not matched to a gene. CDR1 SGHTA and CDR2 FQGTGA come from the germline V gene. The CDR3 extends over 15 amino acids. CDR3 loop: CASSTQGSGANVLTF. The CDR3 DNA sequence: TGTGCCAGCAGCACACAGGGGTCTGGGGCCAACGTCCTGACTTTC.